The clone carrying this T cell receptor (beta chain) was recorded a few times. Each CDR3 protein gets one entry after TCRdb re-called the 5' RACE reads with MiXCR. The sample records some 40,000 distinct CDR3 sequences, 7.3% being singletons. This sample stems from a study of T-cell memory formation after mild COVID-19. About the study: Largely donor-specific TCR clusters were found.

This CDR3 is built from 14 residues. Trimming cost V 7 bases and J 6 bases, with 18 bases left between them. This receptor was obtained from a man younger than 35 who had mild COVID-19 (a few samples of this study predate the infection). Cell type and time point are not known. The sequenced sample was PBMCs or a T cell subset sorted from them (not recorded which). The chain is built from TRBV12-3 or TRBV12-4 and TRBJ1-1; D uncertain. CDR3 protein: CASTPRERLAEAFF. The CDR3, as DNA: TGTGCCAGCACCCCCCGAGAAAGGCTTGCTGAAGCTTTCTTT.